This TCR beta chain was observed in a study of T cells in localized non-small cell lung cancer. Study results and limitations: Higher T cell density in the blood was associated with longer overall survival, whereas higher adjacent-lung clonality associated with shorter survival. Heterogeneity remains possible, as sequencing covered one tumor region only. Median about 56 top-100 tumor clones were shared with paired adjacent lung. The study found T cell clonality highest in uninvolved adjacent lung, above tumor.

This table comes from immunoSEQ multiplex PCR, and its TCRdb copy is limited to in-frame clones, with some not included. This table has about 39,000 clones, 79% appearing once. Trimming took off 6 bases at V and 0 bases at J, with 8 bases between the two ends. Germline V CDR1 and CDR2: MNHEY, SMNVEV (reference sequence). The CDR3 consists of 13 residues. Remarks on this clone: What it binds is unknown.

Sequencing was performed on PBMCs, taken before any cancer treatment. The sequence was collected from a woman aged 40-69 years with stage II squamous cell lung carcinoma. The chain has TRBV27 and TRBJ1-1; no reliable D call. The CDR3 nucleotides are TGTGCCAGCAGGATGGGGATGAACACTGAAGCTTTCTTT. This sequence encodes CASRMGMNTEAFF.